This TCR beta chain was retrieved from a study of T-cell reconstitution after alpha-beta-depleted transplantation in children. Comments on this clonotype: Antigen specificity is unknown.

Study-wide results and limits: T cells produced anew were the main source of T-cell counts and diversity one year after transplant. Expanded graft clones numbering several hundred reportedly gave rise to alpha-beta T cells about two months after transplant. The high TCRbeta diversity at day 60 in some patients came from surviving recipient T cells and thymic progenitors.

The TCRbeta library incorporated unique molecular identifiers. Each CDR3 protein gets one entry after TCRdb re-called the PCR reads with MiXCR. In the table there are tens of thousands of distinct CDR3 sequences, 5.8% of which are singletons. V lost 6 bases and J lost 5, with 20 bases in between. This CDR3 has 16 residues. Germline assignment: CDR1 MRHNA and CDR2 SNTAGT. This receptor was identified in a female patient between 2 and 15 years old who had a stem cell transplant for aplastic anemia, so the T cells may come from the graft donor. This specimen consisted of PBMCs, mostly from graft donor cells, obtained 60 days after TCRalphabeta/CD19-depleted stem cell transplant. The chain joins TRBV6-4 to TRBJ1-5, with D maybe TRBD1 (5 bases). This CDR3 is CASRKTSTRGDQPQHF. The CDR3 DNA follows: TGTGCCAGCAGGAAGACTTCGACCCGGGGGGATCAGCCCCAGCATTTT.